Presented here are 22 T cell receptor beta chains from one specimen sequenced in a study of T-cell reconstitution after alpha-beta-depleted transplantation in children. Molecular barcoding with unique molecular identifiers was used for the TCRbeta library. Each CDR3 protein gets one entry after TCRdb re-called the PCR reads with MiXCR. The sample shows about 500,000 distinct CDR3 sequences, about 33% of them seen only once. Here the sequenced sample was PBMCs from the stem cell graft donor, taken from the stem cell graft. These TCRs come from a human donor who donated a stem cell graft to a child with aplastic anemia.

The chain has TRBV18 and TRBJ2-5; D tentatively reads TRBD1 or TRBD2 (5 bases each). V was cut by 5 bases and J by 5 bases, with 12 bases left in between. The CDR3 loop spans 13 amino acids. The V gene's germline CDR1 is KGHSH and CDR2 LQKENI. The DNA for the CDR3 is TGTGCCAGCTCAACCGGGACGTGGGAGACCCAGTACTTC. Residues: CASSTGTWETQYF.

This clonotype was counted a few times. The V call is TRBV5-1, the J call TRBJ2-1, with 10 nucleotides matching TRBD2. CDR3 length: 15 amino acids. In germline, CDR1 is SGHRS, CDR2 YFSETQ. J gave up 7 bases and V 4 bases, and 8 bases lay outside the gene matches. The CDR3 spells CASSPSGSTGNEQFF. As DNA, the CDR3 is TGCGCCAGCAGCCCTAGCGGGAGTACTGGGAATGAGCAGTTCTTC.

This clonotype was seen a handful of times. V and J are TRBV7-8 and TRBJ1-1; D is undetermined. CDR3 length: 14 amino acids. Trimming shortened V by 3 bases and J by 0 bases, and 8 bases separated the two germline ends. The germline V gene encodes CDR1 SGHVS and CDR2 FQNEAQ. This CDR3 reads CASSFISLNTEAFF. The CDR3 bases are TGTGCCAGCAGCTTTATTTCGCTGAACACTGAAGCTTTCTTT.

This clonotype has more than one count but fewer than ten. V gene TRBV29-1 combines with J gene TRBJ2-1; D gene ambiguous. Germline V CDR1 and CDR2: SQVTM, ANQGSEA. Trimming took 4 bases from V and 6 from J, leaving 13 bases between them. CDR3 length: 13 amino acids. Here the CDR3 reads CSVARQGGNEQFF. CDR3 nucleotide sequence: TGCAGCGTTGCCCGGCAAGGTGGCAATGAGCAGTTCTTC.

This clonotype was observed a few times. The rearrangement uses TRBV12-3 or TRBV12-4 and TRBJ1-1, with D unresolved. Trimming shortened V by 0 bases and J by 11 bases, and 13 bases separated the two germline ends. The CDR3 is 13 residues long. The chain's CDR3 is CASSLAPVTSAFF. In nucleotides, the CDR3 is TGTGCCAGCAGTTTAGCGCCAGTGACATCTGCTTTCTTT.

This clonotype was detected once. J is TRBJ2-3 and V is TRBV5-1, with 7 bases matching TRBD1. The CDR3 runs 15 residues. The V gene end was trimmed by 0 bases and the J gene end by 5 bases; junction bases not matched to a gene: 6. Germline values: CDR1 SGHRS, CDR2 YFSETQ. CDR3 in amino acids: CASSLAPDRVDTQYF. The CDR3 DNA follows: TGCGCCAGCAGCTTGGCCCCCGACAGGGTAGATACGCAGTATTTT.

The chain recombines TRBV10-3 with TRBJ1-1; TRBD1 is a possible D gene (5 bases). This CDR3 is built from 14 residues. CDR1 and CDR2 from the germline V gene are ENHRY and SYGVKD. Between the trimmed V and J ends, which lost 7 bases and 0 bases, there was a span of 12 bases. DNA of the CDR3: TGTGCCATCAAGGGTCAGGGAATGAACACTGAAGCTTTCTTT. Its translation is CAIKGQGMNTEAFF.

In this sample, this clonotype turned up a few times. The V and J genes are TRBV20-1 and TRBJ1-1; TRBD1 aligns across 7 bases. V lost 5 bases and J lost 10; bases outside the gene matches: 7. The CDR3 sequence is 11 residues long. CDR1 and CDR2 from the germline V gene are DFQATT and SNEGSKA (reference sequence). This chain's CDR3 is CSAPGTAGAFF. CDR3 nucleotides: TGCAGTGCTCCTGGGACAGCCGGAGCTTTCTTT.

The J gene is TRBJ1-1, the V gene TRBV10-3; 7 bases are shared with TRBD1. The V gene's germline CDR1 is ENHRY and CDR2 SYGVKD. This CDR3 has 14 amino acids. Trimming at V came to 5 bases and at J to 8 bases, leaving 11 bases not matched to a gene. CDR3 DNA sequence: TGTGCCATCAGTCTATCCAGGACAGGCGAAGAAGCTTTCTTT. It encodes CAISLSRTGEEAFF.

The chain combines TRBV30 with TRBJ1-1; no reliable D call. Trimming removed 5 bases from V and 3 bases from J, with 19 bases in between. CDR1 and CDR2 from the germline V gene are GTSNPN and SVGIG (reference sequence). The CDR3 has 15 amino acids. The CDR3 nucleotides read TGTGCCTGGGGGAAAAAGGGCATTCAGCACACTGAAGCTTTCTTT. Its protein product is CAWGKKGIQHTEAFF.

The chain joins TRBV3-1 to TRBJ1-5; D is perhaps TRBD1 (5 bases). This CDR3 contains 16 residues. The V end lost 1 base, the J end lost 5 bases, and 15 bases lay between the germline ends. Germline CDR1 reads LGHDT; CDR2 reads YNNKEL (reference sequence). The CDR3 loop is CASSQGDGKFDQPQHF. CDR3 DNA: TGTGCCAGCAGCCAAGGGGACGGAAAATTTGATCAGCCCCAGCATTTT.

With regard to this clonotype: Since no conserved phenylalanine or tryptophan closes the CDR3, a read error is the likely cause. The chain links TRBV29-1 to TRBJ1-1; D gene uncertain. V was shortened by 1 base and J by 2 bases, with 17 bases between the two germline ends. Germline loops: CDR1 SQVTM, CDR2 ANQGSEA. The CDR3 is 16 amino acids. CDR3 in DNA: TGCAGCGTTGAAGTGGAAGGGCGCCCAATAAACACTGAAGCTTTCTTG. It yields the protein CSVEVEGRPINTEAFL.

The chain employs TRBV7-8 and TRBJ2-7; 11 nucleotides agree with TRBD1. Germline trimming cut 4 bases from V and 3 bases from J; bases unmatched to any gene: 8. CDR1 is SGHVS, CDR2 FQNEAQ, per germline. The CDR3 runs to 16 residues. The DNA of the CDR3 is TGTGCCAGCAGCTCGAAAATGGGGACAGGGGGCTACGAGCAGTACTTC. This gives the protein CASSSKMGTGGYEQYF.

The chain joins TRBV12-3 or TRBV12-4 to TRBJ2-1; 10 positions match TRBD2. The V segment lost 6 bases and the J segment 2 bases; nucleotides outside the gene matches: 7. The CDR3 is 16 residues long. This chain's CDR3 is CASSLTLAGAYNEQFF. Written as DNA, the CDR3 is TGTGCCAGCAGCCTTACTCTAGCGGGGGCCTACAATGAGCAGTTCTTC.

CDR3 DNA: TGCAGTGCTCCCGAAACAGGGGGCGCCAATCAGCCCCAGCATTTT. Its protein is CSAPETGGANQPQHF. The chain recombines TRBV20-1 with TRBJ1-5; TRBD1 matches at 9 bases. Germline loops: CDR1 DFQATT, CDR2 SNEGSKA (reference sequence). V shed 5 bases, J shed 3 bases, and the junction held 8 bases outside the gene matches. CDR3 length: 15 amino acids.

This chain uses TRBV11-2 with TRBJ2-1, with 11 bases fitting TRBD2. CDR3 size: 17 residues. In germline, CDR1 is SGHAT, CDR2 FQNNGV. The J segment lost 7 bases and the V segment lost 4 bases, leaving 12 bases of the junction unmatched. CDR3 in DNA: TGTGCCAGCAGCTGGCACACCGGGACTAGCGGTTCAAATGAGCAGTTCTTC. Protein product: CASSWHTGTSGSNEQFF.

The chain links TRBV24-1 to TRBJ2-5, with 8 bases matching TRBD1. The junction had 4 bases not matched to a gene; V was cut back by 9 bases and J by 2 bases. The V gene's germline CDR1 is KGHDR and CDR2 SFDVKD. The CDR3 contains 13 residues. CDR3 loop: CATRGQGQETQYF. CDR3 DNA sequence: TGTGCCACCCGAGGACAGGGACAAGAGACCCAGTACTTC.

V usage is TRBV5-8 and J usage is TRBJ2-2; D not resolved. Between the trimmed V and J ends, which lost 7 bases and 3 bases, there was a span of 10 bases. Germline V gene data show CDR1 as SGHTS and CDR2 as YDEGEE. The CDR3 contains 13 residues. DNA for the CDR3: TGTGCCAGCGTAGGCCGGGACACCGGGGAGCTGTTTTTT. The encoded protein is CASVGRDTGELFF.

This clonotype was seen a few times. The chain is built from TRBV24-1 and TRBJ2-2; a weak D match, TRBD1 (7 bases). Germline V gives CDR1 KGHDR, CDR2 SFDVKD. The CDR3 length is 19 residues. Deletions cut 5 bases from V and 2 bases from J, with 23 bases between. The CDR3 sequence: CATSAGGPGRERNTGELFF. CDR3 in DNA: TGTGCCACCAGTGCAGGGGGGCCAGGACGGGAACGAAACACCGGGGAGCTGTTTTTT.

This rearrangement joins TRBV5-1 to TRBJ2-2; 8 positions match TRBD1. The length of the CDR3 is 15 residues. With 4 bases clipped from V and 10 bases from J, the junction kept 12 bases outside the gene matches. In germline, CDR1 is SGHRS, CDR2 YFSETQ. The CDR3 here is CASSPGQGIAEELFF. The CDR3 DNA follows: TGCGCCAGCAGCCCCGGACAGGGTATCGCCGAGGAGCTGTTTTTT.

This clonotype was seen a handful of times. CDR3 sequence: CASSYTGIADQETQYF. CDR3 sequence (DNA): TGTGCCAGCAGTTACACAGGGATTGCGGACCAAGAGACCCAGTACTTC. The chain is built from TRBV6-5 and TRBJ2-5; the D gene is possibly TRBD1 (6 bases). Germline values: CDR1 MNHEY, CDR2 SVGAGI. CDR3 length: 16 amino acids. The V gene lost 2 bases and the J gene lost 0 bases, with 13 bases spanning the gap.

This clonotype showed up just a few times. The germline gene is not matched at one end of the junction; a read error may be the cause. The chain couples TRBV24-1 to TRBJ1-2; TRBD1 might be the D (5 bases). Germline V gene lookup returns CDR1 KGHDR and CDR2 SFDVKD. This CDR3 comprises 15 residues. CDR3 sequence (DNA): TGTGCCACCAGTGCCTCCGGGACCATTAACAATGGCTACACCTTC. Translated: CATSASGTINNGYTF.